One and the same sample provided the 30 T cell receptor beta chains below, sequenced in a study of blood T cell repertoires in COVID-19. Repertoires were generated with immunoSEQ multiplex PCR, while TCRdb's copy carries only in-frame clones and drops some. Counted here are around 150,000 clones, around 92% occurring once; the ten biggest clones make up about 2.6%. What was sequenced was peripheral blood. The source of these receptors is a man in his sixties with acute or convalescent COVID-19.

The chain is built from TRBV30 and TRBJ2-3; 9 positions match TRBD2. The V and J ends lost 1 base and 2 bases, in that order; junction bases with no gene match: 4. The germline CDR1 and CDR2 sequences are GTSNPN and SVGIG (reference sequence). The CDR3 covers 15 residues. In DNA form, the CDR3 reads TGTGCCTGGAGTGAACTAGCGGGCTTCACAGATACGCAGTATTTT. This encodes CAWSELAGFTDTQYF.

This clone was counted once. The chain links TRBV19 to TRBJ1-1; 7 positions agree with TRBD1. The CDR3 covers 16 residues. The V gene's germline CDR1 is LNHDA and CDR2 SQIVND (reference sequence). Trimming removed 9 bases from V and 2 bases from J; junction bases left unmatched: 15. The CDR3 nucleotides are TGTGCCAGCAAAAATCCGACCCGGGACAGAAACACTGAAGCTTTCTTT. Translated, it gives CASKNPTRDRNTEAFF.

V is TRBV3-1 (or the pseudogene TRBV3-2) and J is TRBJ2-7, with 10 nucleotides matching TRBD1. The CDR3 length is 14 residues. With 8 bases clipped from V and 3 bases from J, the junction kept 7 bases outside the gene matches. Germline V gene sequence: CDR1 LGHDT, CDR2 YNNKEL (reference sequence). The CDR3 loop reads CASCPGTGDYEQYF. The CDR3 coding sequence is TGTGCCAGCTGCCCCGGGACAGGGGACTACGAGCAGTACTTC.

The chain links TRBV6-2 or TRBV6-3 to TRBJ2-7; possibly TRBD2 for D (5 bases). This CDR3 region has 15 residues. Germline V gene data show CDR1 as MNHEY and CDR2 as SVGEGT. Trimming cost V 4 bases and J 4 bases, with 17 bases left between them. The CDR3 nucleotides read TGTGCCAGCAGTTGGAGGCAGCCCCGAACTTACGAGCAGTACTTC. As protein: CASSWRQPRTYEQYF.

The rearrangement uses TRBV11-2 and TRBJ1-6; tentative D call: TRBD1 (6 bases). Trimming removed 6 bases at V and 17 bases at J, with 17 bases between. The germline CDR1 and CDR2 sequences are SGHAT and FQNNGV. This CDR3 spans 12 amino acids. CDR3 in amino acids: CASSLDRDKVHF. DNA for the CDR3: TGTGCCAGCAGTTTGGACCGGGACAAGGTCCACTTT.

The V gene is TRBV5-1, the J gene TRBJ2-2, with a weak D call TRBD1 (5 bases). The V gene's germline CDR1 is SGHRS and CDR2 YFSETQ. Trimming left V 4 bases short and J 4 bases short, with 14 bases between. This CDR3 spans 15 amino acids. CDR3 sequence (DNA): TGCGCCAGCAGCAGTAAGGCAGGGTTCACCGGGGAGCTGTTTTTT. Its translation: CASSSKAGFTGELFF. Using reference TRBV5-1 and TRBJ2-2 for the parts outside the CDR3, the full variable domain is KAGVTQTPRYLIKTRGQQVTLSCSPISGHRSVSWYQQTPGQGLQFLFEYFSETQRNKGNFPGRFSGRQFSNSRSEMNVSTLELGDSALYLCASSSKAGFTGELFFGEGSRLTVL.

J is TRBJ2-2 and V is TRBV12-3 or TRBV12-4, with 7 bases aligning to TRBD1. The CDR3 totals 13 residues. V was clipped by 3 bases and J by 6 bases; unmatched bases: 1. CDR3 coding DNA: TGTGCCAGCAGTTTGCAGGGGGCCGGGGAGCTGTTTTTT. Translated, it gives CASSLQGAGELFF.

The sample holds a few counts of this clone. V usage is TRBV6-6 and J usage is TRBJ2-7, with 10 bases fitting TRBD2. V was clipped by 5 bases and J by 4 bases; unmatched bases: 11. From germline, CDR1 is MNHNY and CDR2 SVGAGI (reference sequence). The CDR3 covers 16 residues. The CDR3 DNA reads TGTGCCAGCAGTCGACGACAAGCGGGGGGGCGTTACGAGCAGTACTTC. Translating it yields CASSRRQAGGRYEQYF.

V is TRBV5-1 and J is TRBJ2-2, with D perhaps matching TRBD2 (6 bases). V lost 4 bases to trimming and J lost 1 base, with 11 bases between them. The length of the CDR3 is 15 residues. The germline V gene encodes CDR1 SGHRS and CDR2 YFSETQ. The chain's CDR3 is CASSAGRLNTGELFF. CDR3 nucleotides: TGCGCCAGCAGCGCGGGACGGCTGAACACCGGGGAGCTGTTTTTT.

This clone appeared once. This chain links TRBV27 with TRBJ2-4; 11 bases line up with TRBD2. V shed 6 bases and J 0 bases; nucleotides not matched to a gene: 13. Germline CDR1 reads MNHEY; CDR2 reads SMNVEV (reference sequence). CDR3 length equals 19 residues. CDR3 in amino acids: CASRPLTIAGGIAKNIQYF. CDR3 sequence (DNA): TGTGCCAGCAGACCACTTACTATAGCGGGGGGGATAGCCAAAAACATTCAGTACTTC.

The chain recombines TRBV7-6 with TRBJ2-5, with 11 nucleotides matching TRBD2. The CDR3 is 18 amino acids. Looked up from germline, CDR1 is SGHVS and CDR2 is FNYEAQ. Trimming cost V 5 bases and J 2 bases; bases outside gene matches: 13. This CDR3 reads CASSPDIAGGRYQETQYF. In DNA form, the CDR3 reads TGTGCCAGCAGCCCCGATATAGCGGGGGGGCGGTATCAAGAGACCCAGTACTTC. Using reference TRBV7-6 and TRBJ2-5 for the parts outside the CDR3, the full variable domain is GAGVSQSPRYKVTKRGQDVALRCDPISGHVSLYWYRQALGQGPEFLTYFNYEAQQDKSGLPNDRFSAERPEGSISTLTIQRTEQRDSAMYRCASSPDIAGGRYQETQYFGPGTRLLVL.

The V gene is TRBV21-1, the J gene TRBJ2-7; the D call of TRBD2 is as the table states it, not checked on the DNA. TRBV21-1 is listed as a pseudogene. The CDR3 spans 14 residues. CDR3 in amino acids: CASSNPLAIHEQYF. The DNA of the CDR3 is TGTGCCAGCAGCAACCCTTTAGCGATCCACGAGCAGTACTTC.

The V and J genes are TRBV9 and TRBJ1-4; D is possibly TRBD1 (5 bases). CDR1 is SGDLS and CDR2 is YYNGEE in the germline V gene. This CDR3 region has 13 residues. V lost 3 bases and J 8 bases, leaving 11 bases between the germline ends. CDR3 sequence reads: CASSGGVKEKLFF. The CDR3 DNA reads TGTGCCAGCAGCGGGGGGGTTAAAGAAAAACTGTTTTTT.

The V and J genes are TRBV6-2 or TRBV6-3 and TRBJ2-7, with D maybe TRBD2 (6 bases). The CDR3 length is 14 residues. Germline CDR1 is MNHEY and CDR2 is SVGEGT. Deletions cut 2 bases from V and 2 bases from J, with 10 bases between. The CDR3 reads CASSYGPGAYEQYF. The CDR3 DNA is TGTGCCAGCAGTTACGGCCCGGGAGCCTACGAGCAGTACTTC.

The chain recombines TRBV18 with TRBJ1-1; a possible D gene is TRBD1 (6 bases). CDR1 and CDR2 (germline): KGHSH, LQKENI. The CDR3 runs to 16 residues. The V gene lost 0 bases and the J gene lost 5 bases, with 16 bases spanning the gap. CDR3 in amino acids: CASSPPWARRGTEAFF. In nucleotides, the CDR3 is TGTGCCAGCTCACCACCCTGGGCGCGTAGGGGGACTGAAGCTTTCTTT.

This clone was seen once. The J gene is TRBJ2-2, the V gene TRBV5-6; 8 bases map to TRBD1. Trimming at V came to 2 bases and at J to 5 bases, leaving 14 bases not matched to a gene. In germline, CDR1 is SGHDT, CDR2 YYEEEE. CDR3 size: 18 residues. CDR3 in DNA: TGTGCCAGCAGCTTTCGAACGGCAGGGGGCTTGAGGACCGGGGAGCTGTTTTTT. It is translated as CASSFRTAGGLRTGELFF.

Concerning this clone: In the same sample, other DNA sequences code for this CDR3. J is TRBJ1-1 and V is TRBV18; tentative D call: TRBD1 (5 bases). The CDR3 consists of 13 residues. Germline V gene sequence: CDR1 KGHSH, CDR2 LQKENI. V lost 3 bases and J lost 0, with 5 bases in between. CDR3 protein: CASSPTVNTEAFF. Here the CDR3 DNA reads TGTGCCAGCTCACCGACAGTGAACACTGAAGCTTTCTTT.

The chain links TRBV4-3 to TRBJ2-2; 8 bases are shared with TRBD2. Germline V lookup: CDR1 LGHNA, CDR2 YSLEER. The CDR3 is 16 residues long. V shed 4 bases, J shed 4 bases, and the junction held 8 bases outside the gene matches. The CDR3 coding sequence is TGCGCCAGCAGCCCTCGGCGGGGGGAAGGCACCGGGGAGCTGTTTTTT. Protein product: CASSPRRGEGTGELFF.

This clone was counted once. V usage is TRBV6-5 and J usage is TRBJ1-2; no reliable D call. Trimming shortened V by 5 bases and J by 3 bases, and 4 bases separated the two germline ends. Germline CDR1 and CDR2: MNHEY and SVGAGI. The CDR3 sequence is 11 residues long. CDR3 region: CASSQYYGYTF. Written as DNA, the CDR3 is TGTGCCAGCAGTCAGTACTATGGCTACACCTTC.

Here the CDR3 DNA reads TGTGCCAGCAGTTTTGGACAGTCTGGCGAGCAGTACTTC. Translating it yields CASSFGQSGEQYF. The chain is built from TRBV12-3 or TRBV12-4 and TRBJ2-7, with D possibly being TRBD1 (6 bases). The ends were cut back, 3 bases at V and 6 bases at J, with 12 bases in the middle. There are 13 residues in the CDR3.

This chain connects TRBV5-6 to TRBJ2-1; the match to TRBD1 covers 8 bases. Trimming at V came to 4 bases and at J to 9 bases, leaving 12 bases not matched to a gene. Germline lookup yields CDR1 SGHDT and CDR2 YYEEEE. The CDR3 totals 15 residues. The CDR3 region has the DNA TGTGCCAGCAGCGGAGCAGGGGGCCCCCCTTCTGAGCAGTTCTTC. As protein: CASSGAGGPPSEQFF. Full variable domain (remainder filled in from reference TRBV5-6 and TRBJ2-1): DAGVTQSPTHLIKTRGQQVTLRCSPKSGHDTVSWYQQALGQGPQFIFQYYEEEERQRGNFPDRFSGHQFPNYSSELNVNALLLGDSALYLCASSGAGGPPSEQFFGPGTRLTVL.

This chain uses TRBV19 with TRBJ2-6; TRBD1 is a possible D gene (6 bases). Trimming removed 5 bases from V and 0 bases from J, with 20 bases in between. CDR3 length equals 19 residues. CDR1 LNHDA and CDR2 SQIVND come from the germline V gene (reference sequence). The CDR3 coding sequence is TGTGCCAGTAGTCCAAGGGGGTTCGTCCGGGACTCTGGGGCCAACGTCCTGACTTTC. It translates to CASSPRGFVRDSGANVLTF.

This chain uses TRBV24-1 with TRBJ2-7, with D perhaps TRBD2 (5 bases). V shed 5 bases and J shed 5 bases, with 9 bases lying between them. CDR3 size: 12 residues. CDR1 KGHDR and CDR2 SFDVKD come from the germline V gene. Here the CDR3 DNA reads TGTGCCACCAGTGGTGAGGGCGACGAGCAGTACTTC. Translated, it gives CATSGEGDEQYF.

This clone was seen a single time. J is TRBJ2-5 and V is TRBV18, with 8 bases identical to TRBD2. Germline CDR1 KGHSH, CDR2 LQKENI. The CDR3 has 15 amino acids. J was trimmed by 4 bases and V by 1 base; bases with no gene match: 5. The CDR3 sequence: CASSPLIAGGETQYF. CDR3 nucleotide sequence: TGTGCCAGCTCACCACTAATTGCGGGGGGAGAGACCCAGTACTTC.

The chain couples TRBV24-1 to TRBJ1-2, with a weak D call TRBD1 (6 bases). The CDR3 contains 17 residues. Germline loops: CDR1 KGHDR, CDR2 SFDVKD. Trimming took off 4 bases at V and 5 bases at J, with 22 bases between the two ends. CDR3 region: CATSESHRDLRTYGYTF. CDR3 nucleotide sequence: TGTGCCACCAGTGAGAGCCACAGGGATCTGAGGACTTATGGCTACACCTTC.

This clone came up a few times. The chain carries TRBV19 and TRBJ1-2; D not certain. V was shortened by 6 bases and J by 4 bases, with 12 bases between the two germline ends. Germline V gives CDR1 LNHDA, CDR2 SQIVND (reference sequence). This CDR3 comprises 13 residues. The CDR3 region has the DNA TGTGCCAGTAGACAGATCCCGTCCTATGGCTACACCTTC. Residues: CASRQIPSYGYTF.

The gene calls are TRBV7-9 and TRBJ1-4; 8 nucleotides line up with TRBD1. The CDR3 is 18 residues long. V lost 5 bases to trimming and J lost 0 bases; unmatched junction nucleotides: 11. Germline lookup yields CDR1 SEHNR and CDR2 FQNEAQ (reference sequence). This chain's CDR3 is CASSPRTGWATTNEKLFF. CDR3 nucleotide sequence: TGTGCCAGCAGCCCCCGGACAGGGTGGGCCACAACTAATGAAAAACTGTTTTTT.

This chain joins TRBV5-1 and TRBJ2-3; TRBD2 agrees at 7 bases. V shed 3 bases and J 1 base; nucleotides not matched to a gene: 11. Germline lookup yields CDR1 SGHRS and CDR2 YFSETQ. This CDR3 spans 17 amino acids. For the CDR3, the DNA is TGCGCCAGCAGCTCGCGGGAGAGCGGGGTTGGCACAGATACGCAGTATTTT. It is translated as CASSSRESGVGTDTQYF.

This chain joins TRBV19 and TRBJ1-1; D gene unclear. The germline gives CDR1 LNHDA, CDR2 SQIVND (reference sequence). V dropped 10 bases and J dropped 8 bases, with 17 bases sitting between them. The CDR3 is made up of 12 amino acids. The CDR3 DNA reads TGTGCCACCCGCGGCCCAAGCGGGGAAGCTTTCTTT. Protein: CATRGPSGEAFF. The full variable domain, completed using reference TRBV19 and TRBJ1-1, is DGGITQSPKYLFRKEGQNVTLSCEQNLNHDAMYWYRQDPGQGLRLIYYSQIVNDFQKGDIAEGYSVSREKKESFPLTVTSAQKNPTAFYLCATRGPSGEAFFGQGTRLTVV.

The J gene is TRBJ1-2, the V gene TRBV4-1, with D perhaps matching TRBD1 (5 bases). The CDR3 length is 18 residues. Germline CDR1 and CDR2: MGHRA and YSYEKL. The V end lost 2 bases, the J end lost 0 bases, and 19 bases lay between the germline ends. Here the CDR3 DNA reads TGCGCCAGCAGCCAAAAAGTTGGTCAGGGCTTAACTAACTATGGCTACACCTTC. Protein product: CASSQKVGQGLTNYGYTF.